Below, 5 T cell receptor beta chains from the same sample are listed, as sequenced in a study of CD8 T cells in Susac syndrome. Random hexamers were used to reverse transcribe about 0.45 to 1 ug of RNA. A single record per CDR3 protein comes from TCRdb applying MiXCR to the immunoSEQ multiplex PCR reads. The table has more than 130,000 distinct CDR3 sequences, about 94% seen once. Sequenced material: CD8+ T cells from PBMCs. These receptors originate from a human donor in good health.

The rearrangement links TRBV5-1 to TRBJ2-1; D not certain. Deletions cut 6 bases from V and 3 bases from J, with 13 bases between. CDR3 length equals 14 residues. From germline, CDR1 is SGHRS and CDR2 YFSETQ. CDR3: CASKESEYYNEQFF. The CDR3 coding sequence is TGCGCCAGCAAGGAAAGTGAATACTACAATGAGCAGTTCTTC.

This sequence joins TRBV27 and TRBJ2-5; the D is unclear. Trimming took 3 bases from V and 4 from J, leaving 9 bases between them. This CDR3 region has 13 residues. Per germline, CDR1 MNHEY and CDR2 SMNVEV (reference sequence). In DNA form, the CDR3 reads TGTGCCAGCAGTTTCACCCCCTTAGAGACCCAGTACTTC. Translating gives CASSFTPLETQYF.

The gene calls are TRBV2 and TRBJ2-7; D gene uncertain. The CDR3 contains 16 residues. Trimming cost V 3 bases and J 7 bases, with 22 bases left between them. Looked up from germline, CDR1 is SNHLY and CDR2 is FYNNEI. This CDR3 is CASSDPLRTRTNEQYF. The CDR3 DNA follows: TGTGCCAGCAGTGACCCTTTGCGGACCCGGACGAATGAGCAGTACTTC.

The J gene is TRBJ1-5, the V gene TRBV7-9; the D is unclear. Trimming took 4 bases from V and 6 from J, leaving 7 bases between them. The germline V gene encodes CDR1 SEHNR and CDR2 FQNEAQ (reference sequence). CDR3 length: 12 residues. The CDR3 protein is CASSSGTQPQHF. In DNA form, the CDR3 reads TGTGCCAGCAGCTCCGGTACTCAGCCCCAGCATTTT.

The chain employs TRBV27 and TRBJ2-1, with D possibly matching TRBD1 (6 bases). CDR1 and CDR2 (germline): MNHEY, SMNVEV (reference sequence). The CDR3 has 11 residues. V was cut by 6 bases and J by 12 bases, with 12 bases left in between. Written as DNA, the CDR3 is TGTGCCAGCAGCTCCGGGACAAGGCAGTTCTTC. Translating gives CASSSGTRQFF.